This is a list of T cell receptor beta chains from one sample in a study of blood T cell repertoires in COVID-19. Profiling relied on immunoSEQ multiplex PCR, and the TCRdb table lists in-frame clones only, not all of them. The sample contains about 140,000 clones, about 80% of which appear only once. Material: PBMCs or T cells enriched from blood (not recorded which). The origin of the receptors is a woman between 45 and 65 years old who had recovered from COVID-19. The CDR3 runs from the conserved cysteine through the conserved F or W. Clone size, where shown, is once, few, many, or a class for clones that have expanded.

V	size	J	CDR3
TRBV5-8	once	TRBJ2-1	CASSLVLAWDEQFF
TRBV10-3	.	TRBJ2-5	CAIKGTEKETQYF
TRBV6-4	few	TRBJ1-3	CASSVKAGAGNTIYF
TRBV28	.	TRBJ1-3	CASGRGNTIYF
TRBV6-5	.	TRBJ1-3	CASSRTGGNTIYF
TRBV9	.	TRBJ2-3	CASSVVASGGAYPSTDTQYF
TRBV18	few	TRBJ1-1	CASSPPAGGLREAFF
TRBV7-9	.	TRBJ1-2	CASSLEGGGYTF
TRBV5-1	.	TRBJ2-3	CASGEGQGTDTQYF
TRBV30	.	TRBJ1-1	CAWRTGPNTEAFF
TRBV6-5	many	TRBJ2-1	CASSSDSYNEQFF
TRBV12-3/TRBV12-4	.	TRBJ1-1	CASSYRQIEAFF
TRBV7-6	.	TRBJ1-3	CASSLGLAGGTVGNTIYF
TRBV6-5	.	TRBJ1-2	CASRETGLNYGYTF
TRBV28	once	TRBJ2-7	CASQGASSYEQYF
TRBV10-3	.	TRBJ2-1	CAISGPLDEQFF
TRBV24-1	.	TRBJ2-2	CATSVTSGNTGELFF
TRBV5-4	.	TRBJ2-7	CASSLGAGGSYEQYF
TRBV7-5	.	TRBJ2-5	CARSLEVIQLASGCETQYF
TRBV19	.	TRBJ1-5	CASKQGGQPQHF
TRBV11-2	.	TRBJ2-2	CASSPLRGNTGELFF
TRBV4-2	.	TRBJ2-3	CASSPATSGGGADTQYF
TRBV4-1	once	TRBJ1-6	CASSQDLSRSSYNSPLHF
TRBV12-5	many	TRBJ1-2	CASGLVMVGGMVGYGYTF
TRBV7-8	.	TRBJ1-6	CASSRGQGVGNSPLHF
TRBV27	.	TRBJ2-3	CASSLKGTRSTDTQYF
TRBV3-1/TRBV3-2	.	TRBJ2-2	CASSLTHGGELFF
TRBV11-2	.	TRBJ2-1	CASSGGYNEQFF
TRBV9	.	TRBJ1-4	CASSVEQGVGRNEKLFF
TRBV7-7	few	TRBJ2-5	CASSSSDRGGETQYF
TRBV7-9	.	TRBJ1-3	CASSSGNRQGSSGNTIYF
TRBV9	.	TRBJ2-4	CASSVGQEGAKNIQYF
TRBV10-1	.	TRBJ1-1	CASSDGAGSGTEAFF
TRBV7-9	many	TRBJ2-2	CASSPSSVNTGELFF
TRBV28	.	TRBJ1-5	CASSSTQGHQPQHF
TRBV11-3	.	TRBJ2-7	CASSLEVGGHWDREQYF
TRBV4-2	.	TRBJ2-4	CASSHSSLAKNIQYF
TRBV28	.	TRBJ2-7	CASRGGAGTSGRLYEQYF
TRBV2	.	TRBJ1-5	CASSELPNQPQHF
TRBV7-7	.	TRBJ2-1	CASSLGTSGYNEQFF
TRBV13	.	TRBJ2-2	CASSSGLAGGPAGELFF
TRBV10-3	.	TRBJ2-5	CAISRGLAEETQYF
TRBV9	.	TRBJ1-6	CASSEIQNSPLHF
TRBV6-1	.	TRBJ2-3	CASSERSGGAGSSTDTQYF
TRBV25-1	.	TRBJ2-7	CASSESGFRGAQPYEQYF
TRBV27	once	TRBJ2-3	CASSYKDSADTQYF
TRBV6-1	few	TRBJ2-5	CASSEATGGPETQYF